This TCR beta chain was identified in a study of T-cell memory formation after mild COVID-19. In regard to this clonotype: The antigen is undetermined.

The germline V and J ends were trimmed by 5 bases and 8 bases, with 18 bases remaining between them. The CDR3 has 14 residues. Germline assignment: CDR1 LGHDT and CDR2 YNNKEL (reference sequence). TCRdb called the 5' RACE reads again in MiXCR, with one record for every CDR3 protein. Of about 270,000 distinct CDR3 sequences listed, around 16% are singletons. Overall study results and limits: Researchers found some responding clones in pre-infection memory, a sign that cross-reactive memory joined. CD4/CD8 balance characterized clones contracting day 15 to 85, and CD4+ skew characterized later expanders.

This TCR came from a man younger than 35 who had mild COVID-19 (a few samples of this study predate the infection). Cell type and time point are not known. The V and J genes are TRBV3-1 and TRBJ1-2; possibly TRBD1 for D (6 bases). The sample comprised PBMCs or a T cell subset sorted from them (not recorded which). CDR3 nucleotides: TGTGCCAGCAGCTATCACCGGGACATCGGGGGCTACACCTTC. Encoded protein: CASSYHRDIGGYTF.